Below are 10 T cell receptor beta chains sequenced from a single sample in a study of blood T cells in healthy people across ages. Alongside a J-beta primer mix, a sample-barcoded 5' primer served in a second PCR lasting 7 to 11 cycles. TCRdb called the 5' RACE reads again in MiXCR, with one record for every CDR3 protein. The data show around 800,000 distinct CDR3 sequences, 60% to 80% seen once. Sequencing was done on a sample of blood. All receptors derive from a young man in good health.

The chain uses TRBV12-3 or TRBV12-4 and TRBJ1-1; no clear D gene. The germline V and J ends were trimmed by 5 bases and 3 bases, with 10 bases remaining between them. The CDR3 is 13 residues long. CDR3 region: CASSVGRYTEAFF. CDR3 DNA sequence: TGTGCCAGCAGTGTGGGAAGATACACTGAAGCTTTCTTT.

This chain uses TRBV25-1 with TRBJ2-2; D unclear. Trimming took 3 bases from V and 7 from J, leaving 6 bases between them. The CDR3 covers 12 residues. CDR1 MGHDK and CDR2 SYGVNS come from the germline V gene. CDR3 residues: CASSDHGGELFF. In DNA, the CDR3 is TGTGCCAGCAGTGACCACGGCGGGGAGCTGTTTTTT. The full variable domain, completed using reference TRBV25-1 and TRBJ2-2, is EADIYQTPRYLVIGTGKKITLECSQTMGHDKMYWYQQDPGMELHLIHYSYGVNSTEKGDLSSESTVSRIRTEHFPLTLESARPSHTSQYLCASSDHGGELFFGEGSRLTVL.

A single count supports this clonotype. The V and J genes are TRBV7-2 and TRBJ2-7; 9 nucleotides match TRBD1. There are 17 residues in the CDR3. CDR1 is SGHTA, CDR2 FQGNSA, per germline. J lost 0 bases, V lost 5 bases, and 11 bases had no gene match. CDR3 DNA: TGTGCCAGCAGCCATACAAGGACAGGGGCGATCTCCTACGAGCAGTACTTC. This translates into CASSHTRTGAISYEQYF.

The table lists this clonotype with a count of one. At one end, the junction sequence differs from germline, possibly due to a read error. V gene TRBV2 combines with J gene TRBJ2-6; perhaps D is TRBD1 or TRBD2 (5 bases each). Germline CDR1 and CDR2: SNHLY and FYNNEI. This CDR3 contains 16 residues. CDR3 region: CACSPYGTPGANVLTF. DNA for the CDR3: TGTGCCTGCAGTCCCTACGGGACGCCGGGGGCCAACGTCCTGACTTTC.

The rearrangement links TRBV7-9 to TRBJ2-7, with no clear D. CDR1 is SEHNR, CDR2 FQNEAQ, per germline (reference sequence). This CDR3 is built from 16 residues. With 0 bases removed from V and 3 bases from J, the gap between germline ends came to 15 bases. The CDR3 spells CASSLAWGNGDYEQYF. The CDR3 region has the DNA TGTGCCAGCAGCTTAGCGTGGGGTAACGGAGACTACGAGCAGTACTTC.

This chain connects TRBV20-1 to TRBJ1-2, with D unclear. The CDR3 has 10 amino acids. With 7 bases removed from V and 4 bases from J, the gap between germline ends came to 7 bases. Per germline, CDR1 DFQATT and CDR2 SNEGSKA (reference sequence). In DNA, the CDR3 is TGCAGTGTTGCCTCCTATGGCTACACCTTC. This sequence encodes CSVASYGYTF.

This chain uses TRBV20-1 with TRBJ2-7; D is unclear. The V gene lost 4 bases and the J gene lost 5 bases, with 9 bases spanning the gap. The germline V gene encodes CDR1 DFQATT and CDR2 SNEGSKA (reference sequence). This CDR3 is built from 11 residues. The CDR3 DNA reads as TGCAGTGCTAAGAGGATGGACGAGCAGTACTTC. It codes for CSAKRMDEQYF.

This chain connects TRBV12-3 or TRBV12-4 to TRBJ1-4; D gene uncertain. Trimming removed 7 bases at V and 0 bases at J, with 3 bases between. This CDR3 comprises 12 residues. The CDR3: CASMATNEKLFF. The CDR3 nucleotides read TGTGCCAGCATGGCAACTAATGAAAAACTGTTTTTT.

The CDR3 DNA follows: TGCAGTGCCCACGGGACAGGGGAAGAGACCCAGTACTTC. It translates to CSAHGTGEETQYF. The chain employs TRBV20-1 and TRBJ2-5; TRBD1 agrees at 10 bases. Trimming removed 6 bases from V and 3 bases from J; junction bases left unmatched: 4. This CDR3 is 13 amino acids long. CDR1 and CDR2 from the germline V gene are DFQATT and SNEGSKA (reference sequence).

A word on this clonotype: The junction does not match germline at one end; this may be a read error. The chain is built from TRBV9 and TRBJ2-7, with TRBD2 as a possible D gene (5 bases). This CDR3 comprises 14 residues. CDR1 is SGDLS, CDR2 YYNGEE, per germline. The CDR3 protein is CASSVGASSDEQYF. The CDR3 DNA follows: TGTGCCAGCAGCGTAGGGGCTAGCTCCGACGAGCAGTACTTC.